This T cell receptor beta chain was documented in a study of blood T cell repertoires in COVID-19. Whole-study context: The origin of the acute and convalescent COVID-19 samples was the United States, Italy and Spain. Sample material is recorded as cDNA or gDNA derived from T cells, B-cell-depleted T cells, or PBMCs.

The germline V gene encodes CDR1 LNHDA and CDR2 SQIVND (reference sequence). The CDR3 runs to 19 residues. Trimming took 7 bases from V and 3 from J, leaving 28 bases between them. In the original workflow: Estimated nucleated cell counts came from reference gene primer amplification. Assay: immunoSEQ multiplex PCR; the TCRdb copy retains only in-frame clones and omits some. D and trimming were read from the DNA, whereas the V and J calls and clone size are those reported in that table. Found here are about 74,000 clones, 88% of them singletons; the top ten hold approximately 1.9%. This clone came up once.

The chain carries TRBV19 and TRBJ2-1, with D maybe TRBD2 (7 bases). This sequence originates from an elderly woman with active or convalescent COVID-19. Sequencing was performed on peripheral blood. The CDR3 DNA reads TGTGCCAGTAAGGGGGGTAAGGCCGTTGCTAGCGGATTCTACAATGAGCAGTTCTTC. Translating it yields CASKGGKAVASGFYNEQFF.